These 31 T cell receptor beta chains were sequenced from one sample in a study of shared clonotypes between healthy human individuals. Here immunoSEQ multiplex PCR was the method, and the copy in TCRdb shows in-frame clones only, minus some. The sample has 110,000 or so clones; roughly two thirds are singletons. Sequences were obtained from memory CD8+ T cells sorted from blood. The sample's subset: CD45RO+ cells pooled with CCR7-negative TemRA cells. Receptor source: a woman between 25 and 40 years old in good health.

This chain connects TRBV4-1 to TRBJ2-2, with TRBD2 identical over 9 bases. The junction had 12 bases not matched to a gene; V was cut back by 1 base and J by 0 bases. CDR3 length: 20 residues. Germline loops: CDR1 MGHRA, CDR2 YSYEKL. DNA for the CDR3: TGCGCCAGCAGCCAAGTATATGCCCCGCTAGCGGGATCGAACACCGGGGAGCTGTTTTTT. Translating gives CASSQVYAPLAGSNTGELFF.

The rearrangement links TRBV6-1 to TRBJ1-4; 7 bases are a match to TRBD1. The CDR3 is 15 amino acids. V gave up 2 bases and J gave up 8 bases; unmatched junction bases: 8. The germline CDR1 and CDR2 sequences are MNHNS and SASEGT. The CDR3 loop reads CASSESSGGGEKLFF. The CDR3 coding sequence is TGTGCCAGCAGTGAAAGCTCAGGGGGAGGAGAAAAACTGTTTTTT.

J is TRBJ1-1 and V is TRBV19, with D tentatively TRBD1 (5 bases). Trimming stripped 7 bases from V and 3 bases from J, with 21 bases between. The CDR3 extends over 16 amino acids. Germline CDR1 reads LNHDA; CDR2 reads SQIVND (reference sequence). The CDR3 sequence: CASKSEEGLRYTEAFF. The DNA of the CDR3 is TGTGCCAGTAAGTCGGAGGAGGGGCTAAGGTACACTGAAGCTTTCTTT.

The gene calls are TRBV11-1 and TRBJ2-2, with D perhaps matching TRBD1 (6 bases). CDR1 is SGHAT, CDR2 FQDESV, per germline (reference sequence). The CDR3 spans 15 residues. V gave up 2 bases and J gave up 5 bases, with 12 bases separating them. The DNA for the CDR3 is TGTGCCAGCAGCTTAAAGGGACACTGGACCGGGGAGCTGTTTTTT. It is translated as CASSLKGHWTGELFF.

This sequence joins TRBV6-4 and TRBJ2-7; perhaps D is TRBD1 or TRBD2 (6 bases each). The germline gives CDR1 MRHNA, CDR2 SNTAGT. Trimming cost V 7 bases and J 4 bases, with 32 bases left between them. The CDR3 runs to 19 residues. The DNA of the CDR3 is TGTGCCAGCACCGGGGCGGTGGGAGGAAATAGGGGGAGATATTACGAGCAGTACTTC. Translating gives CASTGAVGGNRGRYYEQYF.

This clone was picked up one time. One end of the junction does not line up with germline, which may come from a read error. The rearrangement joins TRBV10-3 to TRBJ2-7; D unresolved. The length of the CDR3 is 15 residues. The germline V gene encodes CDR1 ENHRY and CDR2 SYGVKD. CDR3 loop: CASSEKTASSYEQYF. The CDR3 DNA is TGTGCCAGCAGTGAAAAAACAGCGAGCTCCTACGAGCAGTACTTC.

The CDR3 coding sequence is TGTGCCAGCAGTGACCTTGGGGGAGCGAACACCGGGGAGCTGTTTTTT. Its translation: CASSDLGGANTGELFF. The chain uses TRBV6-1 and TRBJ2-2; D possibly uses TRBD1 or TRBD2 (5 bases each). Trimming left V 3 bases short and J 0 bases short, with 11 bases between. The length of the CDR3 is 16 residues. CDR1 MNHNS and CDR2 SASEGT come from the germline V gene.

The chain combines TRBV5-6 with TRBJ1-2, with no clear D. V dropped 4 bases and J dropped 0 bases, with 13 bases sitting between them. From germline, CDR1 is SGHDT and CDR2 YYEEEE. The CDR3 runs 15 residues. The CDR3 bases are TGTGCCAGCAGCGGTACAAGGCCCGCTAACTATGGCTACACCTTC. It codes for CASSGTRPANYGYTF.

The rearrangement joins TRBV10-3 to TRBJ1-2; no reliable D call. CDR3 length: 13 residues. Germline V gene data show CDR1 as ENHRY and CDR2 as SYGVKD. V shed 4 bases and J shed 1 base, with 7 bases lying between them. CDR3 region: CAISVRFNYGYTF. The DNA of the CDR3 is TGTGCCATCAGTGTAAGGTTTAACTATGGCTACACCTTC.

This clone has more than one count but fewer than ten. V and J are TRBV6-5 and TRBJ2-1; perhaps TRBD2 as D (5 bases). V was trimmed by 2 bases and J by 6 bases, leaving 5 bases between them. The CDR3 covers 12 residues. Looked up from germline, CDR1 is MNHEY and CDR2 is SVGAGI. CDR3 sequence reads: CASSYRGNEQFF. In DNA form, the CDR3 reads TGTGCCAGCAGTTACCGGGGCAATGAGCAGTTCTTC.

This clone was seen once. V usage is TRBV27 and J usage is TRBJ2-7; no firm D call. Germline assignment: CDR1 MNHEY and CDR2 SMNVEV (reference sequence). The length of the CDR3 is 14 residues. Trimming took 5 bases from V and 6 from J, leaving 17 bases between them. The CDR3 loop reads CASSVGHLVGEQYF. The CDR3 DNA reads TGTGCCAGCAGTGTCGGCCACCTGGTAGGCGAGCAGTACTTC.

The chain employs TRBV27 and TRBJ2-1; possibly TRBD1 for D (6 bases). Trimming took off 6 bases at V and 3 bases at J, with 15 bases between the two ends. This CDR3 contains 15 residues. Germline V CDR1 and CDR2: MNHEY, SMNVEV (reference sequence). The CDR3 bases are TGTGCCAGCAGCATTTCGGTAGGGGGCTACAATGAGCAGTTCTTC. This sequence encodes CASSISVGGYNEQFF.

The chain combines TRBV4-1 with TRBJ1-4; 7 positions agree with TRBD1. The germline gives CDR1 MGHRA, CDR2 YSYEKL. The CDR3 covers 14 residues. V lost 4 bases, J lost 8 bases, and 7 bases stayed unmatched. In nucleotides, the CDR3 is TGCGCCAGCAGCCCATCAAGAGGGGGCGAAAAACTGTTTTTT. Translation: CASSPSRGGEKLFF.

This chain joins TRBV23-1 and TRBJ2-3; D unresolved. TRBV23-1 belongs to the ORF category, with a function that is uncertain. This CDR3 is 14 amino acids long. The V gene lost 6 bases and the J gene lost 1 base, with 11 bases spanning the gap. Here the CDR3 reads CASRRTACTDTQYF. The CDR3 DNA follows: TGCGCCAGCAGAAGGACGGCGTGCACAGATACGCAGTATTTT.

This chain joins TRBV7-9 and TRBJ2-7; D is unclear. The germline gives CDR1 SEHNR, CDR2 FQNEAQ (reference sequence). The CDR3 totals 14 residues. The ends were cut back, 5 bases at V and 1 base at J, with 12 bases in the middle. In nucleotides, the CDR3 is TGTGCCAGCAGCCAAGGCAGTCAATCCTACGAGCAGTACTTC. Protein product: CASSQGSQSYEQYF.

The CDR3 loop reads CASAPSGRRISYEQYF. In nucleotides, the CDR3 is TGTGCCTCCGCCCCCTCGGGACGACGGATCTCCTACGAGCAGTACTTC. The gene calls are TRBV30 and TRBJ2-7; D could derive from TRBD1 or TRBD2 (5 bases each). Trimming pared 7 bases from V and 0 bases from J, leaving 22 bases between. Looked up from germline, CDR1 is GTSNPN and CDR2 is SVGIG (reference sequence). This CDR3 has 16 residues.

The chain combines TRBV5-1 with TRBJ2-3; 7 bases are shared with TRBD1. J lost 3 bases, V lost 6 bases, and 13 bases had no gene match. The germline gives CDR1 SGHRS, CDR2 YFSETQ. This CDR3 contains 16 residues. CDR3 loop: CASNDRAEYTTDTQYF. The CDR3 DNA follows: TGCGCCAGCAACGACAGGGCAGAATACACGACAGATACGCAGTATTTT.

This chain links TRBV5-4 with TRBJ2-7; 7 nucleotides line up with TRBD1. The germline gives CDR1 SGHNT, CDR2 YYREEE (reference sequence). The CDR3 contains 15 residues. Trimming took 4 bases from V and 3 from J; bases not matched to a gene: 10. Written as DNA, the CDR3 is TGTGCCAGCAGCCAGGGGGATGGAGTACGCTACGAGCAGTACTTC. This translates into CASSQGDGVRYEQYF.

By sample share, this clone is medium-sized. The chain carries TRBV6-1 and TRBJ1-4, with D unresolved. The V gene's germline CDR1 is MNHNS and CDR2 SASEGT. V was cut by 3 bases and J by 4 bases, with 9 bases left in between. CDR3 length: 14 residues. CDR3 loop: CASSDIGVNEKLFF. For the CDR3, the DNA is TGTGCCAGCAGTGATATTGGAGTTAATGAAAAACTGTTTTTT.

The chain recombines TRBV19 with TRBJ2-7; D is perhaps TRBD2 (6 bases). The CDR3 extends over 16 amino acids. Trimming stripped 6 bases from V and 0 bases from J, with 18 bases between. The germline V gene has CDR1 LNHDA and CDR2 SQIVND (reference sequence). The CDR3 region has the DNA TGTGCCAGTAGCCGGGCGGGACTTTTGAGCTCCTACGAGCAGTACTTC. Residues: CASSRAGLLSSYEQYF.

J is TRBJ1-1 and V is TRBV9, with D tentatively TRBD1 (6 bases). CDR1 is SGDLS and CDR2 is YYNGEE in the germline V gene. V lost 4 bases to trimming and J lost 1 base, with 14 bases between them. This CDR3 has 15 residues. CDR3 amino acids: CASSPYGGGNTEAFF. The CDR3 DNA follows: TGTGCCAGCAGCCCCTATGGAGGGGGGAACACTGAAGCTTTCTTT.

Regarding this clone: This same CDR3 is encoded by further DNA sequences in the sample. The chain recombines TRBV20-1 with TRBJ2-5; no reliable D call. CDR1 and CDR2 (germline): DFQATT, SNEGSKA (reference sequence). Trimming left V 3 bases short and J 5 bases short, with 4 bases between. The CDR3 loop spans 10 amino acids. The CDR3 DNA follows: TGCAGTGCTAGTGGGGAGACCCAGTACTTC. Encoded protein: CSASGETQYF.

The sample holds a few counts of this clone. CDR3 amino acids: CASSLVGSNYGYTF. Written as DNA, the CDR3 is TGTGCCAGCAGCTTGGTGGGGAGTAACTATGGCTACACCTTC. The genes are TRBV5-4 and TRBJ1-2, with unresolved D. Trimming left V 0 bases short and J 1 base short, with 7 bases between. This CDR3 spans 14 amino acids. Germline V gene data show CDR1 as SGHNT and CDR2 as YYREEE (reference sequence). Using reference TRBV5-4 and TRBJ1-2 for the parts outside the CDR3, the full variable domain is ETGVTQSPTHLIKTRGQQVTLRCSSQSGHNTVSWYQQALGQGPQFIFQYYREEENGRGNFPPRFSGLQFPNYSSELNVNALELDDSALYLCASSLVGSNYGYTFGSGTRLTVV.

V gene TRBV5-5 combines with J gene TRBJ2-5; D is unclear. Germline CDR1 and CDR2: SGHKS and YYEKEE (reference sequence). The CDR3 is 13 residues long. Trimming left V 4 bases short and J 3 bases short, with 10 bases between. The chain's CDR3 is CASSDWSEETQYF. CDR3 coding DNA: TGTGCCAGCAGCGACTGGAGCGAAGAGACCCAGTACTTC.

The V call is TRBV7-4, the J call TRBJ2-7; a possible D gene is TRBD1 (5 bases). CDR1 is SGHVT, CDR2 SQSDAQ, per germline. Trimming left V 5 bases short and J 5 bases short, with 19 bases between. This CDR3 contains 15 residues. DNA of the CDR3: TGTGCCAGCAGCCTAGGGGCGGCTAGTTTTAACGAGCAGTACTTC. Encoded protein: CASSLGAASFNEQYF.

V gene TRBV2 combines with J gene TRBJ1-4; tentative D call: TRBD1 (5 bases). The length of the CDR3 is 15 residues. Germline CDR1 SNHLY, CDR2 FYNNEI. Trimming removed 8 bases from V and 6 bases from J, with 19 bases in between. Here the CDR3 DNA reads TGTGCCAGCGCATACCGTCAGGGAGGGGATGAAAAACTGTTTTTT. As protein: CASAYRQGGDEKLFF.

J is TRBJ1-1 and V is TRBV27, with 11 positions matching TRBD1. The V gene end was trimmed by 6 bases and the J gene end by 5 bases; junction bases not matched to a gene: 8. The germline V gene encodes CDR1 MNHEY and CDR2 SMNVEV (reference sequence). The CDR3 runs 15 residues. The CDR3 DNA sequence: TGTGCCAGCAGGGCCGGGACAGGGGGGTGGACTGAAGCTTTCTTT. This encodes CASRAGTGGWTEAFF.

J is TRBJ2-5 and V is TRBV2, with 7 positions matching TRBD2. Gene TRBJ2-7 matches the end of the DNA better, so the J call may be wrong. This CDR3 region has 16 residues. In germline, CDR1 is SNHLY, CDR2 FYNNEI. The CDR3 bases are TGTGCCAGCAGTGATTGGCTCAGCGGGGCTGCCTACGAGCAGTACTTC. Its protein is CASSDWLSGAAYEQYF.

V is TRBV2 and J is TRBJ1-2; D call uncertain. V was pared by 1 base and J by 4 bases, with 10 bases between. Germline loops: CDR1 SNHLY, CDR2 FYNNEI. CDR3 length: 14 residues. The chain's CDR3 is CASSEGSAIYGYTF. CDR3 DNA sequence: TGTGCCAGCAGTGAAGGATCGGCAATCTATGGCTACACCTTC.

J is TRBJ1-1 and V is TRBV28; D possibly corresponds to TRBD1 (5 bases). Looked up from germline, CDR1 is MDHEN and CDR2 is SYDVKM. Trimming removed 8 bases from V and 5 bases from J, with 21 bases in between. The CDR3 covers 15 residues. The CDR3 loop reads CASRRSYEGRTEAFF. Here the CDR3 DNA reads TGTGCCAGCCGCCGAAGCTATGAGGGGCGAACTGAAGCTTTCTTT.

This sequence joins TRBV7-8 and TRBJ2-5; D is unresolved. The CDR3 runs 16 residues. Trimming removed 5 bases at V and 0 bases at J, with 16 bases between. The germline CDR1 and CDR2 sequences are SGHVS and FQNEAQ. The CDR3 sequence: CASSLQPGAYQETQYF. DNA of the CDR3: TGTGCCAGCAGCCTCCAGCCTGGCGCCTACCAAGAGACCCAGTACTTC.